Presented here are 12 T cell receptor beta chains from one specimen sequenced in a study of blood T cell repertoires in COVID-19. TCRdb's table, derived via immunoSEQ multiplex PCR, lists solely in-frame clones and lacks some. The sample includes a few hundred thousand clones, more than 80% of them seen just once. Sequencing was performed on peripheral blood. These receptors came from a woman between 50 and 59 years old with COVID-19, enrolled during active disease.

The chain employs TRBV14 and TRBJ2-7; tentative D call: TRBD2 (6 bases). The germline V and J ends were trimmed by 4 bases and 6 bases, with 16 bases remaining between them. In germline, CDR1 is SGHDN, CDR2 FVKESK. There are 14 residues in the CDR3. CDR3: CASSPRDLYVEQYF. DNA of the CDR3: TGTGCCAGCAGCCCGCGGGATCTATACGTCGAGCAGTACTTC.

CDR3 in amino acids: CASSARRGHEQYF. Here the CDR3 DNA reads TGTGCCAGCAGCGCACGGAGGGGGCACGAGCAGTACTTC. J is TRBJ2-7 and V is TRBV7-2; the D gene is possibly TRBD1 (7 bases). The CDR3 extends over 13 amino acids. V was cut by 5 bases and J by 5 bases, with 13 bases left in between. Germline loops: CDR1 SGHTA, CDR2 FQGNSA.

The chain couples TRBV6-2 or TRBV6-3 to TRBJ2-5; 7 positions match TRBD2. Germline CDR1 and CDR2: MNHEY and SVGEGT. The CDR3 contains 16 residues. The ends lost 5 bases at V and 7 bases at J; junction bases unmatched: 16. In DNA, the CDR3 is TGTGCCAGCAGTATCCGACTAGCCCTCGCCATATCGACCCAGTACTTC. Translation gives CASSIRLALAISTQYF.

The gene calls are TRBV6-5 and TRBJ1-2; 10 bases align to TRBD1. This CDR3 comprises 14 residues. CDR1 and CDR2 from the germline V gene are MNHEY and SVGAGI. V lost 8 bases to trimming and J lost 4 bases; unmatched junction nucleotides: 7. The CDR3 sequence: CASGGQGGFYGYTF. The CDR3 coding sequence is TGTGCCAGCGGAGGACAGGGGGGTTTCTATGGCTACACCTTC.

The V call is TRBV18, the J call TRBJ1-1; no reliable D call. The CDR3 is 15 amino acids. Germline lookup yields CDR1 KGHSH and CDR2 LQKENI. V lost 0 bases, J lost 6 bases, and 14 bases lay in between. Here the CDR3 reads CASSPPSPAVAEAFF. DNA for the CDR3: TGTGCCAGCTCACCACCGTCCCCCGCGGTGGCTGAAGCTTTCTTT. Full variable domain (remainder filled in from reference TRBV18 and TRBJ1-1): NAGVMQNPRHLVRRRGQEARLRCSPMKGHSHVYWYRQLPEEGLKFMVYLQKENIIDESGMPKERFSAEFPKEGPSILRIQQVVRGDSAAYFCASSPPSPAVAEAFFGQGTRLTVV.

V gene TRBV5-1 combines with J gene TRBJ2-5; D may be TRBD2 (6 bases). V lost 4 bases to trimming and J lost 5 bases, with 18 bases between them. The germline CDR1 and CDR2 sequences are SGHRS and YFSETQ. CDR3 length: 15 amino acids. CDR3 sequence (DNA): TGCGCCAGCAGCCCTGGAGGGGTCCCCGGGGAGACCCAGTACTTC. It translates to CASSPGGVPGETQYF.

The DNA of the CDR3 is TGCAGCGTTGAGAATCGGACTAGCGGGAGATACGAGCAGTACTTC. Translated: CSVENRTSGRYEQYF. V and J are TRBV29-1 and TRBJ2-7; TRBD2 matches at 13 bases. Trimming at V came to 3 bases and at J to 4 bases, leaving 6 bases not matched to a gene. The germline gives CDR1 SQVTM, CDR2 ANQGSEA. This CDR3 spans 15 amino acids.

This chain connects TRBV29-1 to TRBJ1-5; the match to TRBD1 covers 9 bases. Germline V CDR1 and CDR2: SQVTM, ANQGSEA. The junction had 9 bases not matched to a gene; V was cut back by 7 bases and J by 2 bases. The CDR3 has 15 residues. CDR3 DNA: TGCAGCGCCACAGGGGGCGGGGGAGGCAATCAGCCCCAGCATTTT. It specifies CSATGGGGGNQPQHF.

The rearrangement uses TRBV19 and TRBJ2-5; 7 bases line up with TRBD1. The CDR3 length is 16 residues. Per the germline V gene, CDR1 is LNHDA and CDR2 is SQIVND (reference sequence). The V segment lost 5 bases and the J segment 1 base; nucleotides outside the gene matches: 10. The CDR3, as DNA: TGTGCCAGTAGTCCATGGACAGGAGTCATCCAAGAGACCCAGTACTTC. Protein product: CASSPWTGVIQETQYF. The entire variable domain, with the rest obtained from reference TRBV19 and TRBJ2-5, is as follows: DGGITQSPKYLFRKEGQNVTLSCEQNLNHDAMYWYRQDPGQGLRLIYYSQIVNDFQKGDIAEGYSVSREKKESFPLTVTSAQKNPTAFYLCASSPWTGVIQETQYFGPGTRLLVL.

The genes are TRBV27 and TRBJ1-2; D remains unclear. The ends were cut back, 3 bases at V and 0 bases at J, with 5 bases in the middle. The germline V gene encodes CDR1 MNHEY and CDR2 SMNVEV (reference sequence). The CDR3 is 13 residues long. The CDR3 DNA follows: TGTGCCAGCAGTTTCGCGGCTAACTATGGCTACACCTTC. Translating gives CASSFAANYGYTF.

The rearrangement links TRBV5-1 to TRBJ1-3; 12 positions agree with TRBD1. V shed 4 bases, J shed 3 bases, and the junction held 11 bases outside the gene matches. The CDR3 has 18 residues. Germline V gene data show CDR1 as SGHRS and CDR2 as YFSETQ. The CDR3: CASSRGTGGSLGGNTIYF. The CDR3 nucleotides are TGCGCCAGCAGCCGCGGGACAGGGGGCTCACTAGGTGGAAACACCATATATTTT.

The rearrangement joins TRBV12-5 to TRBJ2-3; D gene ambiguous. Trimming cost V 6 bases and J 4 bases, with 5 bases left between them. The germline V gene encodes CDR1 LGHNT and CDR2 FRNRAP. This CDR3 has 11 residues. DNA of the CDR3: TGTGCTAGTGGCCGGGCAGATACGCAGTATTTT. Translated: CASGRADTQYF.